This T cell receptor beta chain appears in the sequencing data of a study of blood T cell repertoires in COVID-19. Looking at the study overall: Some COVID-19 samples were acute and others convalescent; all came from the United States, Italy and Spain. From T cells, B-cell-depleted T cells, or PBMCs came the material, which was cDNA or gDNA.

The CDR3 consists of 13 residues. V was clipped by 2 bases and J by 4 bases, with 8 bases between them. In the authors' methods: Amplifying reference gene primers gave estimates of nucleated cell counts. Assay: immunoSEQ multiplex PCR; the TCRdb copy retains only in-frame clones and omits some. Clone size and V and J calls were adopted from that table, with D and trimming inferred from the DNA. The profile shows about 68,000 clones, roughly 86% of them singletons. What was sequenced was peripheral blood. This sequence was found in a man aged 50 to 59 with acute or convalescent COVID-19. The chain combines TRBV12-3 or TRBV12-4 with TRBJ1-2; D not resolved. DNA for the CDR3: TGTGCCAGCAGTTTACCGGGGTCCTATGGCTACACCTTC. It is translated as CASSLPGSYGYTF.